This passage covers 4 T cell receptor beta chains from one sample sequenced in a study of blood T cell repertoires in COVID-19. Some clones are missing from TCRdb's copy, which holds only in-frame ones; the method was immunoSEQ multiplex PCR. The sample includes hundreds of thousands of clones, approximately 89% of them seen just once. The specimen was peripheral blood. Receptor source: a woman aged 18-29 years who had recovered from COVID-19.

The chain couples TRBV10-1 to TRBJ2-3; no firm D call. Germline V gene data show CDR1 as WNHNN and CDR2 as SYGVQD (reference sequence). The CDR3 totals 14 residues. V lost 4 bases and J 4 bases, leaving 12 bases between the germline ends. The CDR3 sequence: CASSGPDLADTQYF. The CDR3 nucleotides read TGCGCCAGCAGTGGGCCTGATTTGGCAGATACGCAGTATTTT.

This chain uses TRBV9 with TRBJ2-2; maybe TRBD1 (6 bases). Per the germline V gene, CDR1 is SGDLS and CDR2 is YYNGEE. Trimming removed 4 bases from V and 5 bases from J, with 15 bases in between. The CDR3 has 15 residues. CDR3 amino acids: CASSPTGLRTGELFF. CDR3 in DNA: TGTGCCAGCAGCCCCACAGGGCTGAGGACCGGGGAGCTGTTTTTT.

The chain employs TRBV6-2 or TRBV6-3 and TRBJ2-3, with D tentatively TRBD2 (5 bases). The CDR3 has 14 amino acids. CDR1 and CDR2 from the germline V gene are MNHEY and SVGEGT. The V end was cut by 4 bases, the J end by 7 bases, with 15 bases between. The CDR3, as DNA: TGTGCCAGCAGTTTCCCCCTAGCAGAGTATACGCAGTATTTT. It specifies CASSFPLAEYTQYF.

This chain uses TRBV10-3 with TRBJ2-5; D is undetermined. Trimming removed 6 bases at V and 7 bases at J, with 15 bases between. The CDR3 loop spans 13 amino acids. Per the germline V gene, CDR1 is ENHRY and CDR2 is SYGVKD. DNA of the CDR3: TGTGCCATCAGATTAGACACAGAAGGGACCCAGTACTTC. It yields the protein CAIRLDTEGTQYF.